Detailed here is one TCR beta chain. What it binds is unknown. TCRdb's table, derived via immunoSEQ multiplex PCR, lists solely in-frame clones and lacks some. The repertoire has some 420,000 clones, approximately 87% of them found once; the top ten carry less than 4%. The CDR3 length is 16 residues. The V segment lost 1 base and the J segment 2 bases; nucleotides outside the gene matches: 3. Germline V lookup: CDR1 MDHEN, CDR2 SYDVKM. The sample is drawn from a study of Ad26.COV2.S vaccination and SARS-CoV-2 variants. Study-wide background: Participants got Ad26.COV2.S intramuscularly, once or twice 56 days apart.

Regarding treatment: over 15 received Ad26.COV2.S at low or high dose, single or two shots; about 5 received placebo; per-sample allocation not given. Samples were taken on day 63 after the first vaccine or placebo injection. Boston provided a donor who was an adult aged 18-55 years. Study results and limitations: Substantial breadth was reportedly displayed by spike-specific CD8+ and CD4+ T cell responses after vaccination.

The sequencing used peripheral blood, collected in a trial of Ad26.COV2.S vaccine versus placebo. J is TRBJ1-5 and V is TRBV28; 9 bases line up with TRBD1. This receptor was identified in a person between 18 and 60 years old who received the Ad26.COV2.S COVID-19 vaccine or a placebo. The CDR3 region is CASSLYRGRGNQPQHF. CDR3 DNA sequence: TGTGCCAGCAGTTTATACAGGGGGCGCGGCAATCAGCCCCAGCATTTT.